The rows below give T cell receptor beta chains drawn from one sample of a study of blood T cell repertoires in COVID-19. Assay: immunoSEQ multiplex PCR; the TCRdb copy retains only in-frame clones and omits some. The top ten hold about 11% of the sample, which has about 72,000 clones, 85% to 90% seen once. The sample comprised peripheral blood. Receptors were obtained from a man between 65 and 79 years old with active or convalescent COVID-19. CDR3s include the opening cysteine and the closing phenylalanine or tryptophan. The order of the fields is V gene, clone size, D gene, J gene, CDR3 protein, CDR3 DNA. A D gene is named only where the DNA matches it firmly. The listing skips clone size in some rows; elsewhere it reads once, few, many or a size class.

TRBV28	.	.	TRBJ2-7	CASTPGAMNEQYF	TGTGCCAGCACCCCTGGGGCTATGAACGAGCAGTACTTC
TRBV6-5	few	TRBD1	TRBJ2-7	CASLTGWGYEQYF	TGTGCCAGTTTGACAGGGTGGGGCTACGAGCAGTACTTC
TRBV28	.	TRBD1	TRBJ1-2	CASSLTQGFYGYTF	TGTGCCAGCAGCCTCACACAGGGGTTCTATGGCTACACCTTC
TRBV28	.	.	TRBJ1-6	CASSSADLPLHF	TGTGCCAGCAGTTCCGCTGACTTACCCCTCCACTTT
TRBV4-3	few	TRBD1	TRBJ2-5	CASSQASGGASGTQYF	TGCGCCAGCAGCCAGGCGTCAGGGGGCGCATCGGGGACCCAGTACTTC
TRBV2	once	TRBD2	TRBJ2-1	CASSRDYTDNEQFF	TGTGCCAGCAGCCGGGACTATACCGATAATGAGCAGTTCTTC
TRBV28	once	TRBD1	TRBJ1-2	CASSLFQGGNYGYTF	TGTGCCAGCAGCCTCTTTCAGGGGGGAAACTATGGCTACACCTTC
TRBV19	.	.	TRBJ2-3	CASKVRDTDTQYF	TGTGCCAGTAAGGTCAGGGACACAGATACGCAGTATTTT
TRBV5-1	.	.	TRBJ1-1	CASSSIPNTEAFF	TGCGCCAGCAGCTCTATTCCGAACACTGAAGCTTTCTTT
TRBV25-1	.	.	TRBJ1-3	CASSAREEPSPRDTIYF	TGTGCCAGCAGTGCCCGGGAGGAGCCGAGTCCGCGGGACACCATATATTTT
TRBV5-1	.	TRBD1	TRBJ1-2	CASSLGDRDYGYTF	TGCGCCAGCAGCTTGGGGGACAGGGATTATGGCTACACCTTC
TRBV7-9	.	TRBD1	TRBJ2-5	CASSLVQGARETQYF	TGTGCCAGCAGCTTAGTACAGGGGGCTCGAGAGACCCAGTACTTC
TRBV14	.	.	TRBJ2-1	CASSQPDWSSYNEQFF	TGTGCCAGCAGCCAGCCCGACTGGAGCTCCTACAATGAGCAGTTCTTC
TRBV5-4	.	TRBD1	TRBJ2-5	CASSQNRGSNQETQYF	TGTGCCAGCAGCCAAAACAGGGGGTCCAATCAAGAGACCCAGTACTTC
TRBV5-1	.	.	TRBJ1-2	CASSLGSGVPYGYTF	TGCGCCAGCAGCTTGGGATCAGGGGTACCCTATGGCTACACCTTC
TRBV7-8	.	TRBD1	TRBJ1-5	CASSLKAGTANNQPQHF	TGTGCCAGCAGCCTCAAGGCCGGGACAGCTAACAATCAGCCCCAGCATTTT
TRBV2	once	.	TRBJ2-6	CASGPPADGANVLTF	TGTGCCAGCGGACCCCCAGCGGATGGGGCCAACGTCCTGACTTTC
TRBV7-9	.	.	TRBJ2-3	CASNAQGVDTQYF	TGTGCCAGCAACGCGCAAGGGGTCGATACGCAGTATTTT
TRBV7-3	.	.	TRBJ2-3	CASSRDTADTQYF	TGTGCCAGCAGCCGGGACACTGCAGATACGCAGTATTTT
TRBV7-9	.	.	TRBJ1-2	CASSLVQSYGYTF	TGTGCCAGCAGCTTAGTACAGAGCTATGGCTACACCTTC
TRBV7-9	.	.	TRBJ2-7	CASSLGQTKQYF	TGTGCCAGCAGCTTAGGACAGACGAAGCAGTACTTC
TRBV9	.	.	TRBJ2-5	CASSVADGLGETQYF	TGTGCCAGCAGCGTGGCGGACGGACTCGGGGAGACCCAGTACTTC
TRBV28	.	.	TRBJ1-1	CASSPGGVAEAFF	TGTGCCAGCAGTCCCGGGGGGGTCGCTGAAGCTTTCTTT
TRBV4-1	.	TRBD2	TRBJ2-3	CASSQEFLAGGTDTQYF	TGCGCCAGCAGCCAAGAGTTCCTAGCGGGAGGTACAGATACGCAGTATTTT
TRBV27	.	TRBD1	TRBJ2-5	CASSSAGQGGWETQYF	TGTGCCAGCAGTTCCGCCGGACAGGGAGGTTGGGAGACCCAGTACTTC
TRBV2	.	.	TRBJ1-4	CANRRGGNEKLFF	TGTGCCAACCGGAGGGGCGGGAATGAAAAACTGTTTTTT
TRBV28	.	.	TRBJ2-7	CASSSRVYEQYF	TGTGCCAGCAGTTCCCGGGTCTACGAGCAGTACTTC
TRBV30	once	.	TRBJ2-7	CAWSNRLGGEQYF	TGTGCCTGGAGTAACCGACTGGGGGGTGAGCAGTACTTC
TRBV9	.	.	TRBJ1-1	CASSVGGAGRTEAFF	TGTGCCAGCAGCGTAGGAGGCGCCGGTAGGACTGAAGCTTTCTTT
TRBV9	.	.	TRBJ1-1	CASSLRGGGYTEAFF	TGTGCCAGCAGCCTAAGGGGAGGGGGGTACACTGAAGCTTTCTTT
TRBV4-3	once	.	TRBJ1-2	CASSQDPRVGYTF	TGCGCCAGCAGCCAAGACCCTCGGGTCGGCTACACCTTC
TRBV5-4	.	TRBD1	TRBJ2-3	CASSSGQGWADTQYF	TGTGCCAGCAGCTCGGGACAGGGGTGGGCAGATACGCAGTATTTT
TRBV28	.	.	TRBJ2-5	CASSFSRETQYF	TGTGCCAGCAGTTTTTCGAGGGAGACCCAGTACTTC
TRBV6-5	.	.	TRBJ1-5	CASRRDSNQPQHF	TGTGCCAGCAGGCGGGATAGCAATCAGCCCCAGCATTTT
TRBV3-1/TRBV3-2	few	.	TRBJ1-1	CASSQEEGSRAFF	TGTGCCAGCAGCCAAGAGGAGGGGAGCAGGGCTTTCTTT